What follows describes a single TCR beta chain. The sample is drawn from a study of control samples from healthy donors and cancer patients. The repertoire was sequenced with immunoSEQ multiplex PCR; TCRdb's copy has only in-frame clones and lacks some. The sample has 100,000 to 110,000 clones; about 90% are singletons. The germline V and J ends were trimmed by 5 bases and 0 bases, with 17 bases remaining between them. The V gene's germline CDR1 is SGHVS and CDR2 FNYEAQ. CDR3 length equals 17 residues. Material for sequencing was blood. The V gene is TRBV7-6, the J gene TRBJ1-3, with D perhaps matching TRBD1 (5 bases). The source is a woman aged 45-60 years in good health. The CDR3 region has the DNA TGTGCCAGCAGCGGTCCCCAGGGCATAAGCTCTGGAAACACCATATATTTT. Translating gives CASSGPQGISSGNTIYF.